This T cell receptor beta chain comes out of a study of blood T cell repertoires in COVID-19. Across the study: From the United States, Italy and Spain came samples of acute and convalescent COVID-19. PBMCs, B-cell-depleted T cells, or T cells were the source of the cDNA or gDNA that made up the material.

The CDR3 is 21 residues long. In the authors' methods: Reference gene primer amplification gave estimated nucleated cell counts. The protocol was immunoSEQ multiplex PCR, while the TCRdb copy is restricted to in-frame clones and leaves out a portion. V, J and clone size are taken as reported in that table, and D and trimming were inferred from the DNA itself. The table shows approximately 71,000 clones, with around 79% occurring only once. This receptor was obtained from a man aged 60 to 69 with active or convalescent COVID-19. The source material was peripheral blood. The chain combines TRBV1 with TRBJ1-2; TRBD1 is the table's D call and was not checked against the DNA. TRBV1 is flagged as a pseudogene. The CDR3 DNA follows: TGCACCAGCAGCCACCAGACCCGAGGTGGGCTGGCGGGACAGAGCTTCTATGGCTACACCTTC. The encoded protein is CTSSHQTRGGLAGQSFYGYTF.